This is a list of T cell receptor beta chains from one sample in a study of T cell responses to AZD1222 COVID-19 vaccine. Measured with immunoSEQ multiplex PCR; TCRdb has only the in-frame clones, and not every one. The sample has some 80,000 clones, roughly 86% seen once. Sample: peripheral blood, taken on day 0 of MenACWY control vaccination. Receptor source: an adult in good health. Each CDR3 is given with its conserved first and last residue. A D gene is named only where the DNA matches it firmly. Rows may omit the clone size; those that give it use once, few, many or a size class.

TRBV2	NA	NA	TRBJ2-5	TGTGCCAGCAGTGAACCCACTGAAATTCGGCGGCCTCGCCAAGAGACCCAGTACTTC	CASSEPTEIRRPRQETQYF
TRBV3-1/TRBV3-2	once	TRBD1	TRBJ1-2	TGTGCCAGCAGCCAAGGTCTGGGGACAGATGGCTACACCTTC	CASSQGLGTDGYTF
TRBV7-2	NA	TRBD1	TRBJ1-4	TGTGCCAGCAGCGGGCGGACAGGGGGGAATGAAAAACTGTTTTTT	CASSGRTGGNEKLFF
TRBV28	NA	NA	TRBJ1-5	TGTGCCAGCAGCTGGGGAGACAGCAATCAGCCCCAGCATTTT	CASSWGDSNQPQHF
TRBV30	once	NA	TRBJ1-5	TGTGCCTGGAGTGAACAGGGAGGTCAGCCCCAGCATTTT	CAWSEQGGQPQHF
TRBV15	NA	NA	TRBJ2-7	TGTGCCACCAGCAGAGAGTCGACTTTCTCCTACGAGCAGTACTTC	CATSRESTFSYEQYF
TRBV27	NA	NA	TRBJ1-1	TGTGCCAGCAGTTTATATTGGACGTACGGTATGAACACTGAAGCTTTCTTT	CASSLYWTYGMNTEAFF
TRBV7-9	NA	NA	TRBJ1-5	TGTGCCAGCAGCTTACAAGACAGACAGCCCCAGCATTTT	CASSLQDRQPQHF
TRBV16	NA	TRBD2	TRBJ2-3	TGTGCCAGCAGCCAATCCAGCGGGGGGGCCGGTACGCAGTATTTT	CASSQSSGGAGTQYF
TRBV5-1	NA	TRBD2	TRBJ2-5	TGCGCCAGCAGCTTGGGACTAGCGGAGACCCAGTACTTC	CASSLGLAETQYF
TRBV6-6	NA	TRBD1	TRBJ2-7	TGTGCCAGCAGTTACGAGGGACAGGGTAAAAACGAGCAGTACTTC	CASSYEGQGKNEQYF
TRBV7-2	NA	NA	TRBJ2-7	TGTGCCAGCAGCTTAGTATCCGAGCAGTACTTC	CASSLVSEQYF
TRBV29-1	NA	TRBD1	TRBJ1-1	TGCAGCGTTTCGACAGGGAGGTACACTGAAGCTTTCTTT	CSVSTGRYTEAFF
TRBV27	NA	TRBD2	TRBJ2-2	TGTGCCAGCAGAGAACTAGCGGGGGGGCTGTGGACCGGGGAGCTGTTTTTT	CASRELAGGLWTGELFF
TRBV12-3/TRBV12-4	once	NA	TRBJ1-5	TGTGCCAGCAGTTTAGACGATTTACAGCCCCAGCATTTT	CASSLDDLQPQHF
TRBV18	NA	NA	TRBJ1-4	TGTGCCAGCTCACCTACGCGGGCGGAAAAACTGTTTTTT	CASSPTRAEKLFF
TRBV6-1	NA	NA	TRBJ1-1	TGTGCCAGCAGTGAAGCCGGGGGGGCGCGGACTGAAGCTTTCTTT	CASSEAGGARTEAFF
TRBV6-2/TRBV6-3	NA	TRBD2	TRBJ2-3	TGTGCCAGCAGTTCACGACTAGCGGGGGGCTACCCTTCTAGCACAGATACGCAGTATTTT	CASSSRLAGGYPSSTDTQYF